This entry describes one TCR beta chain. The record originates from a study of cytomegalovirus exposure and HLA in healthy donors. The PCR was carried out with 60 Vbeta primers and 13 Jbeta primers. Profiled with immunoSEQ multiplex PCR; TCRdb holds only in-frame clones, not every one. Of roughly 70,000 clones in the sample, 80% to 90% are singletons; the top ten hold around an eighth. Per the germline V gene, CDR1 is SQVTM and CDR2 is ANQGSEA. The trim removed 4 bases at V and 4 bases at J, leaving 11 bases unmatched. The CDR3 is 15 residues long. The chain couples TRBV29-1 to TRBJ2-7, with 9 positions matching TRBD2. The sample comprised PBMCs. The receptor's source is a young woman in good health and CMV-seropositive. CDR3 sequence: CSVGGTSSNRYEQYF. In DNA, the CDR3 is TGCAGCGTTGGGGGGACTAGCTCTAACCGATACGAGCAGTACTTC.